One and the same sample provided the 31 T cell receptor beta chains below, sequenced in a study of identical twins. TCRdb analysed the 5' RACE reads with MiXCR anew, one entry per CDR3 protein. The sample contains around 500,000 distinct CDR3 sequences, 12% to 15% of which appear only once. These same records also appear under a second study, on yellow fever vaccine responses in identical twins.

The source material was CD4+ T cells sorted from blood. These receptors were taken from a woman between 18 and 29 years old in good health.

The table lists this clonotype with a few counts. The chain employs TRBV6-2 or TRBV6-3 and TRBJ1-1; D possibly corresponds to TRBD1 (5 bases). The germline CDR1 and CDR2 sequences are MNHEY and SVGEGT. Deletions cut 6 bases from V and 5 bases from J, with 10 bases between. CDR3 length: 12 residues. CDR3 sequence (DNA): TGTGCCAGCAGCATGGGGGGAACTGAAGCTTTCTTT. The encoded protein is CASSMGGTEAFF.

The V and J genes are TRBV2 and TRBJ1-2; unclear D gene. The germline V gene encodes CDR1 SNHLY and CDR2 FYNNEI. V lost 2 bases and J 0 bases, leaving 7 bases between the germline ends. CDR3 length equals 14 residues. The chain's CDR3 is CASSEQTANYGYTF. The CDR3 DNA follows: TGTGCCAGCAGTGAACAAACAGCTAACTATGGCTACACCTTC.

This sequence joins TRBV20-1 and TRBJ2-7; 10 bases are shared with TRBD2. Germline CDR1 DFQATT, CDR2 SNEGSKA (reference sequence). The ends lost 5 bases at V and 7 bases at J; junction bases unmatched: 5. The CDR3 runs 12 residues. This CDR3 reads CSALAGGHEQYF. CDR3 in DNA: TGCAGTGCTTTAGCGGGAGGTCATGAGCAGTACTTC.

As regards this clonotype: This is likely a read error, given that the CDR3 carries no conserved phenylalanine or tryptophan at its end. This chain uses TRBV4-1 with TRBJ2-1; D is unresolved. V lost 0 bases and J lost 9, with 12 bases in between. This CDR3 is 14 amino acids long. The germline V gene has CDR1 MGHRA and CDR2 YSYEKL. The CDR3 DNA sequence: TGCGCCAGCAGCCAAGATTCCGATTTCGGTGAGCAGTTCCTC. It translates to CASSQDSDFGEQFL.

V usage is TRBV6-1 and J usage is TRBJ2-3; a weak D match, TRBD2 (6 bases). The CDR3 covers 14 residues. Trimming took 7 bases from V and 1 from J, leaving 12 bases between them. Germline assignment: CDR1 MNHNS and CDR2 SASEGT. The CDR3 DNA follows: TGTGCCAGCAAACTGACTAGTGGCACAGATACGCAGTATTTT. As protein: CASKLTSGTDTQYF.

In the case of this clonotype: Just one base apart from a much larger clone, this may be a read error. The chain is built from TRBV3-1 and TRBJ2-3, with D unresolved. CDR1 and CDR2 (germline): LGHDT, YNNKEL (reference sequence). The V end was cut by 4 bases, the J end by 2 bases, with 7 bases between. The CDR3 has 13 residues. The DNA of the CDR3 is TGTGCCAGCAGCCGGGCCCACACAGATACGCAGTATTTT. It translates to CASSRAHTDTQYF.

This clonotype was counted many times. The chain carries TRBV5-1 and TRBJ1-6; D perhaps matches TRBD1 (6 bases). CDR3 length equals 14 residues. Trimming pared 6 bases from V and 7 bases from J, leaving 14 bases between. Germline V gives CDR1 SGHRS, CDR2 YFSETQ. CDR3 DNA sequence: TGCGCCAGCACAAAGGAGGGGGGGAATTCACCCCTCCACTTT. Encoded protein: CASTKEGGNSPLHF. The whole variable domain, filled in from reference TRBV5-1 and TRBJ1-6, reads KAGVTQTPRYLIKTRGQQVTLSCSPISGHRSVSWYQQTPGQGLQFLFEYFSETQRNKGNFPGRFSGRQFSNSRSEMNVSTLELGDSALYLCASTKEGGNSPLHFGNGTRLTVT.

A few counts support this clonotype. V usage is TRBV4-3 and J usage is TRBJ2-7; maybe TRBD1 (6 bases). Germline assignment: CDR1 LGHNA and CDR2 YSLEER. The V and J ends lost 2 bases and 3 bases respectively, with 17 bases between them. The CDR3 has 16 residues. CDR3 region: CASSQSLGTTGYEQYF. DNA for the CDR3: TGCGCCAGCAGCCAATCGCTAGGGACAACAGGCTACGAGCAGTACTTC.

The genes are TRBV7-3 and TRBJ2-5; the D call may be TRBD1 or TRBD2 (6 bases each). The germline gives CDR1 SGHTA, CDR2 FQGTGA. V was shortened by 3 bases and J by 6 bases, with 11 bases between the two germline ends. The CDR3 is made up of 13 amino acids. The CDR3 DNA follows: TGTGCCAGCAGCTTGGGCGGGGACAAGACCCAGTACTTC. Translating it yields CASSLGGDKTQYF.

The chain recombines TRBV4-2 with TRBJ2-4; 9 bases are a match to TRBD1. Unmatched junction bases numbered 9, after V lost 1 base and J lost 2 bases. This CDR3 is 18 amino acids long. Germline V gives CDR1 LGHNA, CDR2 YNFKEQ. The CDR3 region has the DNA TGTGCCAGCAGCCAAGCCCTCCGGGACAGGGTTACCAAAAACATTCAGTACTTC. Encoded protein: CASSQALRDRVTKNIQYF.

The genes are TRBV12-3 or TRBV12-4 and TRBJ2-5, with D tentatively TRBD2 (6 bases). The CDR3 is 17 amino acids. V lost 5 bases and J lost 6, with 25 bases in between. The CDR3 region is CASSGDRKGTDTQTQYF. The CDR3 DNA reads TGTGCCAGCAGTGGCGATAGAAAGGGGACTGACACCCAGACCCAGTACTTC.

This chain links TRBV2 with TRBJ2-3; 9 bases align to TRBD2. CDR1 is SNHLY and CDR2 is FYNNEI in the germline V gene. This CDR3 has 19 amino acids. V gave up 11 bases and J gave up 0 bases; unmatched junction bases: 21. DNA of the CDR3: TGTGCCTTCAGTTTAAATGGAGCGGGAGGCTTGAGGAGCACAGATACGCAGTATTTT. This encodes CAFSLNGAGGLRSTDTQYF.

The V gene is TRBV20-1, the J gene TRBJ1-1; 7 bases fit TRBD1. J lost 5 bases, V lost 4 bases, and 4 bases had no gene match. Germline V gene lookup returns CDR1 DFQATT and CDR2 SNEGSKA (reference sequence). This CDR3 is 12 amino acids long. The DNA of the CDR3 is TGCAGTGCTATACCGACAGGGACTGAAGCTTTCTTT. This gives the protein CSAIPTGTEAFF.

This clonotype occurred a few times. The chain joins TRBV5-1 to TRBJ2-1; 7 bases map to TRBD2. The V gene's germline CDR1 is SGHRS and CDR2 YFSETQ. The CDR3 totals 16 residues. Trimming removed 0 bases from V and 1 base from J; junction bases left unmatched: 4. The CDR3 is CASSLASGPSYNEQFF. The CDR3 region has the DNA TGCGCCAGCAGCTTGGCTAGCGGCCCTTCCTACAATGAGCAGTTCTTC. The full variable domain, its missing parts supplied by reference TRBV5-1 and TRBJ2-1, is KAGVTQTPRYLIKTRGQQVTLSCSPISGHRSVSWYQQTPGQGLQFLFEYFSETQRNKGNFPGRFSGRQFSNSRSEMNVSTLELGDSALYLCASSLASGPSYNEQFFGPGTRLTVL.

CDR3 region: CASSHGQPEAFF. For the CDR3, the DNA is TGTGCCAGCAGCCACGGACAACCTGAAGCTTTCTTT. This chain links TRBV7-2 with TRBJ1-1, with TRBD1 as a possible D gene (5 bases). Germline V gene sequence: CDR1 SGHTA, CDR2 FQGNSA. Trimming removed 5 bases at V and 6 bases at J, with 10 bases between. This CDR3 is built from 12 residues.

This clonotype was picked up a small number of times. This chain links TRBV29-1 with TRBJ2-3, with 12 bases aligning to TRBD2. The V segment lost 0 bases and the J segment 2 bases; nucleotides outside the gene matches: 6. The V gene's germline CDR1 is SQVTM and CDR2 ANQGSEA. This CDR3 has 17 amino acids. The CDR3 sequence is CSVEDPGTSGHTDTQYF. In nucleotides, the CDR3 is TGCAGCGTTGAAGATCCCGGGACTAGCGGGCACACAGATACGCAGTATTTT.

There are a few counts of this clonotype. The J gene is TRBJ1-2, the V gene TRBV7-2; D is perhaps TRBD1 (6 bases). The CDR3 is 16 residues long. Trimming shortened V by 1 base and J by 2 bases, and 14 bases separated the two germline ends. Looked up from germline, CDR1 is SGHTA and CDR2 is FQGNSA. CDR3 sequence reads: CASSLVSGGANYGYTF. The DNA for the CDR3 is TGTGCCAGCAGCTTAGTTTCCGGGGGCGCGAACTATGGCTACACCTTC.

The chain carries TRBV28 and TRBJ2-7, with 12 bases identical to TRBD2. CDR3 length equals 14 residues. The trim removed 9 bases at V and 0 bases at J, leaving 3 bases unmatched. Per the germline V gene, CDR1 is MDHEN and CDR2 is SYDVKM. The CDR3 nucleotides read TGTGCCAGTCTGACTAGCGGGGGCTCCTACGAGCAGTACTTC. Translation: CASLTSGGSYEQYF.

This clonotype occurred many times. This chain uses TRBV6-6 with TRBJ1-5, with 7 bases that match TRBD1. The CDR3 spans 13 residues. Germline trimming cut 5 bases from V and 6 bases from J; bases unmatched to any gene: 4. The germline V gene encodes CDR1 MNHNY and CDR2 SVGAGI (reference sequence). CDR3 sequence (DNA): TGTGCCAGCAGTGACAGGGTTACTCAGCCCCAGCATTTT. As protein: CASSDRVTQPQHF.

CDR3 region: CASSRADLPHEQYF. As DNA, the CDR3 is TGTGCCAGCAGCCGTGCCGACCTACCCCACGAGCAGTACTTC. The genes are TRBV3-1 and TRBJ2-7; D is unclear. The germline CDR1 and CDR2 sequences are LGHDT and YNNKEL (reference sequence). V gave up 4 bases and J gave up 5 bases, with 15 bases separating them. The CDR3 is made up of 14 amino acids.

In DNA, the CDR3 is TGCGCCAGCAGCTTTACAAAGGGGGAAGCTTTCTTT. It codes for CASSFTKGEAFF. The chain is built from TRBV5-1 and TRBJ1-1, with a weak D call TRBD1 (5 bases). The ends were cut back, 2 bases at V and 8 bases at J, with 10 bases in the middle. From germline, CDR1 is SGHRS and CDR2 YFSETQ. The CDR3 is 12 amino acids.

About this clonotype: At one end, the junction sequence differs from germline, possibly due to a read error. This rearrangement joins TRBV2 to TRBJ1-2; maybe TRBD1 (6 bases). CDR3 length: 15 amino acids. The germline gives CDR1 SNHLY, CDR2 FYNNEI. The CDR3 sequence is CASSERGANSYGHTF. In nucleotides, the CDR3 is TGTGCCAGCAGTGAACGGGGGGCCAACTCCTATGGCCACACCTTC.

The chain uses TRBV5-1 and TRBJ2-3, with D unclear. The germline V and J ends were trimmed by 3 bases and 2 bases, with 16 bases remaining between them. This CDR3 has 16 residues. Germline CDR1 is SGHRS and CDR2 is YFSETQ. The CDR3 sequence is CASSSRPDGLTDTQYF. CDR3 nucleotides: TGCGCCAGCAGCTCCCGCCCGGATGGGCTCACAGATACGCAGTATTTT. Supplemented by reference TRBV5-1 and TRBJ2-3, the full variable domain reads KAGVTQTPRYLIKTRGQQVTLSCSPISGHRSVSWYQQTPGQGLQFLFEYFSETQRNKGNFPGRFSGRQFSNSRSEMNVSTLELGDSALYLCASSSRPDGLTDTQYFGPGTRLTVL.

The rearrangement joins TRBV19 to TRBJ2-7; 9 bases are a match to TRBD1. Per germline, CDR1 LNHDA and CDR2 SQIVND (reference sequence). Trimming removed 8 bases from V and 3 bases from J; junction bases left unmatched: 11. The CDR3 runs 15 residues. For the CDR3, the DNA is TGTGCCAGTTCGACAGGGGGTTTGGGTGTCTACGAGCAGTACTTC. Residues: CASSTGGLGVYEQYF.

This sequence joins TRBV3-1 and TRBJ1-4; possibly TRBD1 for D (6 bases). Germline CDR1 is LGHDT and CDR2 is YNNKEL (reference sequence). This CDR3 region has 15 residues. Trimming pared 3 bases from V and 4 bases from J, leaving 12 bases between. CDR3 DNA sequence: TGTGCCAGCAGCCAGGGACGGGGACATAATGAAAAACTGTTTTTT. Translated: CASSQGRGHNEKLFF. The entire variable domain, with the rest obtained from reference TRBV3-1 and TRBJ1-4, is as follows: DTAVSQTPKYLVTQMGNDKSIKCEQNLGHDTMYWYKQDSKKFLKIMFSYNNKELIINETVPNRFSPKSPDKAHLNLHINSLELGDSAVYFCASSQGRGHNEKLFFGSGTQLSVL.

This clonotype was observed at least ten times. V usage is TRBV5-1 and J usage is TRBJ2-2; the D gene is possibly TRBD1 (6 bases). The CDR3 runs 14 residues. The V end lost 4 bases, the J end lost 4 bases, and 11 bases lay between the germline ends. CDR1 is SGHRS and CDR2 is YFSETQ in the germline V gene. Here the CDR3 DNA reads TGCGCCAGCAGCGCCGGACAGCTCACCGGGGAGCTGTTTTTT. It specifies CASSAGQLTGELFF.

This chain connects TRBV6-1 to TRBJ2-3, with D unresolved. This CDR3 has 13 amino acids. The germline V gene encodes CDR1 MNHNS and CDR2 SASEGT. V gave up 5 bases and J gave up 4 bases, with 10 bases separating them. The CDR3, as DNA: TGTGCCAGCAGTCGAGGATGGGCAGATACGCAGTATTTT. This codes for CASSRGWADTQYF.

This clonotype showed up many times. This chain connects TRBV12-3 or TRBV12-4 to TRBJ2-7; weak D call: TRBD1 (6 bases). V was shortened by 2 bases and J by 5 bases, with 13 bases between the two germline ends. The CDR3 has 14 residues. For the CDR3, the DNA is TGTGCCAGCAGTTTAAACGCAGGGGCGAACGAGCAGTACTTC. Its protein is CASSLNAGANEQYF.

Of note for this clonotype: Relative to the germline gene, one junction end is altered; a read error may explain this. The chain recombines TRBV11-2 with TRBJ2-7; the D gene could be TRBD1 or TRBD2 (5 bases each). Germline loops: CDR1 SGHAT, CDR2 FQNNGV. There are 14 residues in the CDR3. CDR3 nucleotides: TGTGCCAGCAGCCACCTCTCGGGACCATACGAGCACTACTTC. This translates into CASSHLSGPYEHYF.

The DNA of the CDR3 is TGTGCCAGCAGCTTGGGGACAGGGGCCTCCCTACGGAATTCACCCCTCCACTTT. It codes for CASSLGTGASLRNSPLHF. The V and J genes are TRBV5-6 and TRBJ1-6, with TRBD1 matching 9 bases. CDR1 and CDR2 (germline): SGHDT, YYEEEE. J was trimmed by 7 bases and V by 0 bases; bases with no gene match: 11. The CDR3 is 18 residues long.

This clonotype was seen repeatedly, ten times or more. The rearrangement joins TRBV12-3 or TRBV12-4 to TRBJ2-7; 11 bases match TRBD1. The CDR3 spans 17 residues. The V gene end was trimmed by 4 bases and the J gene end by 6 bases; junction bases not matched to a gene: 14. CDR3 nucleotide sequence: TGTGCCAGCAGTTCGGGACAGGGGGTAGACGTCCCCTTCGAGCAGTACTTC. Translated: CASSSGQGVDVPFEQYF.